This TCR beta chain was sequenced for a study of identical twins. In this sample, this clonotype turned up many times. Germline assignment: CDR1 MGHDK and CDR2 SYGVNS. Trimming took off 0 bases at V and 4 bases at J, with 15 bases between the two ends. The CDR3 has 16 amino acids. TCRdb used MiXCR to reprocess the 5' RACE reads, holding one entry per CDR3 protein. The table shows hundreds of thousands of distinct CDR3 sequences, with 5.5% to 6.5% occurring only once. This sequence was found in a man younger than 35 in good health. The sample consisted of naive T cells sorted from blood. The chain joins TRBV25-1 to TRBJ1-1, with no clear D. The CDR3 loop reads CASSEYGAGRGTEAFF. CDR3 nucleotides: TGTGCCAGCAGTGAATATGGAGCCGGGCGGGGCACTGAAGCTTTCTTT.